The 14 T cell receptor beta chains below were found in one sample sequenced in a study of T cell responses to AZD1222 COVID-19 vaccine. Sequenced by immunoSEQ multiplex PCR; TCRdb stores in-frame clones only, minus some. The sample yields 80,000 to 95,000 clones, about 88% seen once. The sample here was peripheral blood, taken 28 days after the second AZD1222 dose. These receptors were obtained from an adult who received the AZD1222 COVID-19 vaccine.

The chain employs TRBV12-3 or TRBV12-4 and TRBJ1-1; D possibly corresponds to TRBD1 (6 bases). With 7 bases removed from V and 10 bases from J, the gap between germline ends came to 16 bases. CDR3 length: 12 amino acids. CDR3 in DNA: TGTGCCAGCACCTGGGGGGCGCTGAGAGCTTTCTTT. Translation: CASTWGALRAFF.

The chain recombines TRBV5-6 with TRBJ1-2; 8 bases map to TRBD1. V lost 4 bases and J lost 5; bases outside the gene matches: 16. The CDR3 is 17 residues long. Looked up from germline, CDR1 is SGHDT and CDR2 is YYEEEE. CDR3 DNA: TGTGCCAGCAGCACAACCCTCCCGGGACAGGTCCTATATGGCTACACCTTC. It specifies CASSTTLPGQVLYGYTF.

This chain connects TRBV6-5 to TRBJ2-5; D is possibly TRBD1 (6 bases). The germline gives CDR1 MNHEY, CDR2 SVGAGI. V was clipped by 10 bases and J by 4 bases, with 19 bases between them. The CDR3 has 14 residues. The CDR3 region is CATTGTMGRETQYF. The CDR3 DNA follows: TGTGCCACCACCGGGACAATGGGTCGAGAGACCCAGTACTTC.

The chain uses TRBV7-9 and TRBJ1-5; 8 bases agree with TRBD1. V gave up 4 bases and J gave up 4 bases; unmatched junction bases: 12. CDR1 is SEHNR and CDR2 is FQNEAQ in the germline V gene (reference sequence). This CDR3 has 17 amino acids. The CDR3 reads CASSSVKGTGKNQPQHF. CDR3 bases: TGTGCCAGCAGCTCTGTCAAGGGGACAGGAAAGAATCAGCCCCAGCATTTT.

This clone showed up just once. This chain uses TRBV6-2 or TRBV6-3 with TRBJ1-1; the match to TRBD1 covers 7 bases. This CDR3 has 15 amino acids. Germline V CDR1 and CDR2: MNHEY, SVGEGT. V shed 5 bases, J shed 6 bases, and the junction held 12 bases outside the gene matches. The CDR3 bases are TGTGCCAGCAGTCTAACCGCGACAGGGAGGTCTGAAGCTTTCTTT. Its translation: CASSLTATGRSEAFF.

The V and J genes are TRBV2 and TRBJ2-7; 8 bases are shared with TRBD1. The CDR3 contains 15 residues. Germline CDR1 SNHLY, CDR2 FYNNEI. V shed 3 bases and J 4 bases; nucleotides not matched to a gene: 8. The CDR3 coding sequence is TGTGCCAGCAGTGATAGAGGCAGGGGGCAATACGAGCAGTACTTC. Its protein product is CASSDRGRGQYEQYF.

This clone was found once. The V call is TRBV5-1, the J call TRBJ2-1; D is possibly TRBD2 (5 bases). Germline CDR1 is SGHRS and CDR2 is YFSETQ. With 6 bases removed from V and 5 bases from J, the gap between germline ends came to 12 bases. The CDR3 runs 13 residues. For the CDR3, the DNA is TGCGCCAGCATGAGCGGATGGAACAATGAGCAGTTCTTC. This encodes CASMSGWNNEQFF.

The rearrangement links TRBV18 to TRBJ2-5; D uncertain. CDR1 is KGHSH, CDR2 LQKENI, per germline. Trimming left V 2 bases short and J 5 bases short, with 9 bases between. The CDR3 consists of 13 residues. CDR3 nucleotides: TGTGCCAGCTCACCAACCAAACCGGAGACCCAGTACTTC. It yields the protein CASSPTKPETQYF.

The V gene is TRBV5-8, the J gene TRBJ2-2; 8 bases agree with TRBD1. The trim removed 2 bases at V and 4 bases at J, leaving 10 bases unmatched. The CDR3 consists of 17 residues. The germline CDR1 and CDR2 sequences are SGHTS and YDEGEE. CDR3 DNA sequence: TGTGCCAGCAGCTTCGGAAAGACAGGGGTGGGCACCGGGGAGCTGTTTTTT. Its protein product is CASSFGKTGVGTGELFF.

V and J are TRBV6-5 and TRBJ2-7, with 12 bases fitting TRBD2. Germline-derived CDR1 and CDR2 are MNHEY and SVGAGI. The CDR3 is made up of 15 amino acids. Trimming removed 6 bases from V and 2 bases from J; junction bases left unmatched: 5. The CDR3 region has the DNA TGTGCCAGCAGAAAACTAGCGGGAGGAGCCTACGAGCAGTACTTC. Residues: CASRKLAGGAYEQYF.

The chain joins TRBV5-5 to TRBJ2-2; D remains unclear. Germline V lookup: CDR1 SGHKS, CDR2 YYEKEE (reference sequence). The V gene lost 6 bases and the J gene lost 1 base, with 10 bases spanning the gap. The CDR3 is 14 amino acids. In DNA form, the CDR3 reads TGTGCCAGCATGCTGAGTTTGAACACCGGGGAGCTGTTTTTT. It translates to CASMLSLNTGELFF.

This chain links TRBV4-2 with TRBJ1-1; 10 nucleotides align to TRBD1. CDR3 length: 16 residues. V lost 1 base, J lost 7 bases, and 9 bases stayed unmatched. Germline CDR1 LGHNA, CDR2 YNFKEQ. CDR3 in amino acids: CASSQVWDRGRGEAFF. CDR3 nucleotide sequence: TGTGCCAGCAGCCAAGTTTGGGACAGGGGTAGAGGTGAAGCTTTCTTT.

The CDR3 protein is CASSQEGTRWYEQYF. CDR3 in DNA: TGTGCCAGCAGCCAAGAAGGGACTAGATGGTACGAGCAGTACTTC. V and J are TRBV14 and TRBJ2-7, with 8 bases matching TRBD2. The CDR3 loop spans 15 amino acids. V shed 0 bases and J 4 bases; nucleotides not matched to a gene: 5. Looked up from germline, CDR1 is SGHDN and CDR2 is FVKESK.

CDR3 in amino acids: CASSVTRRYGELFF. The CDR3 nucleotides are TGTGCCAGCAGCGTGACACGACGGTACGGGGAGCTGTTTTTT. V is TRBV9 and J is TRBJ2-2; D is undetermined. Trimming removed 2 bases at V and 7 bases at J, with 12 bases between. Germline assignment: CDR1 SGDLS and CDR2 YYNGEE. The length of the CDR3 is 14 residues.